Sequencing of this TCR beta chain was carried out in a study of T cell responses to AZD1222 COVID-19 vaccine. Study-level points and caveats: Across spike, vaccine-associated CD4 TCRs were found, dominant at 160-218 and 743-854.

On this clone itself: Its antigen remains unknown.

TCRdb's table, derived via immunoSEQ multiplex PCR, lists solely in-frame clones and lacks some. Of about 130,000 clones listed, around 87% are singletons. V trimming: 5 bases; J trimming: 6 bases; junction bases outside the gene matches: 3. This CDR3 comprises 12 residues. Per the germline V gene, CDR1 is SGHAT and CDR2 is FQNNGV. This clonotype originated in an adult in good health. The V call is TRBV11-2, the J call TRBJ2-7; the match to TRBD2 covers 8 bases. This material consisted of peripheral blood, taken on day 0 of AZD1222 vaccination. DNA of the CDR3: TGTGCCAGCAGCCCAAGCGGGAGCGAGCAGTACTTC. The encoded protein is CASSPSGSEQYF.